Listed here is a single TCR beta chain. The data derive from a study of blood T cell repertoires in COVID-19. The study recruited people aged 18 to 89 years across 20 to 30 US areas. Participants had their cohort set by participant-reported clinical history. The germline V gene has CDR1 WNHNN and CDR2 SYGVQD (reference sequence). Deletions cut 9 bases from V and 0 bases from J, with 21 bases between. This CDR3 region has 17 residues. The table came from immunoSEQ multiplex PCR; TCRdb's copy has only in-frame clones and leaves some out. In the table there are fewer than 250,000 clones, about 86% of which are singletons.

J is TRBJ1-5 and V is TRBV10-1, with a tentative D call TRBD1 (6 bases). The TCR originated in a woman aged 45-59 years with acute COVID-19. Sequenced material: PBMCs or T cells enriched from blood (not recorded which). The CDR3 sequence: CASPGHGSFISNQPQHF. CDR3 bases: TGCGCCAGTCCGGGACACGGGTCTTTTATTAGCAATCAGCCCCAGCATTTT.